This T cell receptor beta chain was retrieved from a study of shared clonotypes between healthy human individuals. From germline, CDR1 is ENHRY and CDR2 SYGVKD. Losses at the gene ends were 4 bases for V and 5 bases for J; bases not matched to a gene: 11. The length of the CDR3 is 16 residues. Study-level results: Of the naive CD4 clonotypes, around 4.9% were shared across a few donors. Estimated richness values were generally larger in naive subsets than in memory subsets.

To note about this clone: The antigen remains undetermined.

In the original analysis: Junction-only sequences without quality scores came from ImmunoSEQ, so filtering differed. The protocol was immunoSEQ multiplex PCR, while the TCRdb copy is restricted to in-frame clones and leaves out a portion. That table supplies the V and J calls and clone size; D and trimming were determined from the DNA. The sample has about 1 million clones; around four fifths are singletons. The sequenced sample was memory CD4+ T cells sorted from blood. This sample's subset: CD45RA-negative fraction. The chain has TRBV10-3 and TRBJ2-5; 9 bases fit TRBD1. The TCR sequence derives from a young man in good health. The CDR3 region has the DNA TGTGCCATCAGTGGTTCCTCCGGGACAGGGTCGGAGACCCAGTACTTC. Protein sequence: CAISGSSGTGSETQYF.